These T cell receptor beta chains were read from a single sample in a study of blood T cell repertoires in COVID-19. TCRdb's copy holds only in-frame clones and misses some; the assay was immunoSEQ multiplex PCR. The sample yields fewer than 65,000 clones, 87% seen once. The specimen sequenced was peripheral blood. These receptor sequences come from a man aged 55 to 70 with acute or convalescent COVID-19. Both conserved end residues are part of each CDR3. D genes are given only for firm matches. Rows may omit the clone size; those that give it use once, few, many or a size class.

d_call clone_size j_call v_call cdr3_nt cdr3_aa
NA NA TRBJ1-3 TRBV7-2 TGTGCCAGCAGCCTAGGAGTCGGAAACACCATATATTTT CASSLGVGNTIYF
NA NA TRBJ2-1 TRBV30 TGTGCCTGGAGTGTACGGTCCGCCTTCTTGAACAATGAGCAGTTCTTC CAWSVRSAFLNNEQFF
TRBD2 NA TRBJ2-3 TRBV7-2 TGTGCCAGCAGCTTATATCAGCGGGGGACTACAGATACGCAGTATTTT CASSLYQRGTTDTQYF
NA NA TRBJ2-1 TRBV7-6 TGTGCCAGCAGCTTCCGGGACTCCACTTACGATGAGCAGTTCTTC CASSFRDSTYDEQFF
TRBD1 NA TRBJ1-1 TRBV2 TGTGCCAGCAGTTCTACAGGGGAAACTGAAGCTTTCTTT CASSSTGETEAFF
NA NA TRBJ1-5 TRBV10-1 TGCGCCAGCAGTGAGTGGATCAGGCGTTCGCCTAGCAATCAGCCCCAGCATTTT CASSEWIRRSPSNQPQHF
TRBD1 NA TRBJ1-4 TRBV5-5 TGTGCCAGCAGCTTGACAGGGGAAGAAAAACTGTTTTTT CASSLTGEEKLFF
TRBD1 NA TRBJ1-1 TRBV2 TGTGCCAGCAGTGAAACCTTGACAGGGATAGCGGCTGAAGCTTTCTTT CASSETLTGIAAEAFF
TRBD1 NA TRBJ2-5 TRBV5-6 TGTGCCAGCAGCTTGGAGCGAGGGGGCGTAGAGACCCAGTACTTC CASSLERGGVETQYF
TRBD1 NA TRBJ2-7 TRBV5-1 TGCGCCAGCAGCTTCGCGAATCCGGGACAGGGGTTTTACGAGCAGTACTTC CASSFANPGQGFYEQYF
NA few TRBJ1-5 TRBV19 TGTGCCAGTAGTGAGACGGGACCAGGGGTCTCGCCCCAGCATTTT CASSETGPGVSPQHF
NA NA TRBJ2-1 TRBV4-3 TGCGCCAGCAGCCAGGGAGTGGAAAGCCCATCTTCCTACAATGAGCAGTTCTTC CASSQGVESPSSYNEQFF
TRBD1 NA TRBJ2-7 TRBV27 TGTGCCAGCCGCGGACAGGGGGCAGATTCCTACGAGCAGTACTTC CASRGQGADSYEQYF
TRBD2 few TRBJ2-5 TRBV9 TGTGCCAGCAGCGTAGCGGGGGGAGAGACCCAGTACTTC CASSVAGGETQYF